The 4 T cell receptor beta chains below come from one sample, sequenced in a study of T cell repertoires in cytomegalovirus infection. These receptors have no known antigen. Via MiXCR, TCRdb re-called the reads, giving one row per CDR3 protein. Of about 110,000 distinct CDR3 sequences in the sample, roughly 39% were seen once. Sequencing used CD8+ T cells from cultured PBMCs, obtained from culture after CMV antigen stimulation. These receptors all stem from a human donor in good health (CMV status not recorded). Some clones in this sample may be carry-over from other donors' samples.

The chain combines TRBV19 with TRBJ1-3; D unresolved. The CDR3 contains 13 residues. Per germline, CDR1 LNHDA and CDR2 SQIVND (reference sequence). V was cut by 3 bases and J by 5 bases, with 8 bases left in between. CDR3 loop: CASSMEERNTIYF. The CDR3, as DNA: TGTGCCAGTAGTATGGAGGAGAGAAACACCATATATTTT.

This clonotype was seen only once. CDR3 in DNA: TGTGCCAGCAGTTTTGACCAAGAGACCCAGTACTTC. It is translated as CASSFDQETQYF. The chain combines TRBV12-3 or TRBV12-4 with TRBJ2-5; D gene unclear. CDR3 length equals 12 residues. V gave up 3 bases and J gave up 0 bases, with 2 bases separating them.

The rearrangement uses TRBV2 and TRBJ1-5; no firm D call. The CDR3 is 15 amino acids. Looked up from germline, CDR1 is SNHLY and CDR2 is FYNNEI. V lost 2 bases to trimming and J lost 1 base, with 9 bases between them. CDR3 nucleotides: TGTGCCAGCAGTGAATGGCCCCTGAGCAATCAGCCCCAGCATTTT. It codes for CASSEWPLSNQPQHF. The whole variable domain, filled in from reference TRBV2 and TRBJ1-5, reads EPEVTQTPSHQVTQMGQEVILRCVPISNHLYFYWYRQILGQKVEFLVSFYNNEISEKSEIFDDQFSVERPDGSNFTLKIRSTKLEDSAMYFCASSEWPLSNQPQHFGDGTRLSIL.

The rearrangement uses TRBV7-6 and TRBJ2-7; 12 bases match TRBD2. In germline, CDR1 is SGHVS, CDR2 FNYEAQ. Trimming took 0 bases from V and 5 from J; bases not matched to a gene: 5. The CDR3 covers 16 residues. The CDR3 coding sequence is TGTGCCAGCAGCTTAGCGCCTAGCGGGGGGGCCCACGAGCAGTACTTC. This codes for CASSLAPSGGAHEQYF.